This TCR beta chain originates from a study of T cell responses to AZD1222 COVID-19 vaccine (dated by TCRdb to the early 2020s). Study-level background: AZD1222 recipients given second doses at about 4 weeks or at about 12 weeks were pooled, since spike-specific TCR depth and breadth were not found to differ between the two schedules. Enrollment into the trials was organized by age into subgroups of 18-55, 56-69 and 70-plus years, and those subgroups contained approximately 150, 30 and 60 TCR-sequenced participants, respectively. A total of just over 230 trial participants underwent TCR sequencing, of whom about 200 received two doses of AZD1222 and about 25 received two doses of the MenACWY control vaccine.

Taken from the germline V gene (reference sequence), the CDR1 and CDR2 loops are DFQATT and SNEGSKA. The CDR3, from cysteine to phenylalanine, totals 11 residues. Of the read, only the CDR3 DNA is kept; its 33 bases are in frame from base 1. The trim is 2 bases for V and 4 bases for J, with a gap of 5 bases between the germline ends. The CDR3 regions of human TCRbeta chains were analyzed by immunosequencing. Processing in the source paper ran as follows. TCRs in the repertoires were matched against a reference library of SARS-CoV-2-specific TCRs that had been generated with the MIRA antigen-specificity platform. Breadth was defined as the fraction of unique TCRs that were SARS-CoV-2-associated. Depth was defined as the fraction of total T cells that were SARS-CoV-2-associated. Each spike-specific TCR was assigned to its reactive spike region and to a CD4 or CD8 class using the MIRA data. Log10-transformed breadth and depth values were compared by one-way ANOVA with Sidak's multiple comparisons tests. Here the immuneACCESS table is served through TCRdb, limited to in-frame sequences with V and J called. Missing clones are a known gap in these copies; in checked studies unresolved V genes cover under half, and the rest lacks a known reason. Clone size and V and J calls were adopted from that table, with D and trimming inferred from the DNA. Across this sample there are 110,000 to 150,000 clones, with 75% to 95% seen only once. The leading ten clones occupy roughly 3.1% of the sample.

The intended sense of this specimen's time point label: baseline before first vaccination. Vaccinee samples came from UK trials COV001 and COV002, including a single-blind randomized controlled phase 2/3 trial of AZD1222 (ChAdOx1 nCoV-19) in healthy adults. Trial participant PBMC samples were collected at day 0 and day 28 after the second dose for TCRbeta chain sequencing. This clone appeared a single time. Its antigen is not yet known. No much larger clone exists at a distance of one base, and base qualities are not known. Study-wide conclusions, independent of this receptor: CD4 TCRs associated with the vaccine covered the entire spike protein, and the dominant responses were in regions 160-218 and 743-854. Reportedly, almost half of the unique spike-specific TCRs recognized epitopes lying outside the regions that are mutated in the B.1.351 and B.1.1.7 variants. Most participants were white British and females outnumbered males, and the authors suggested that clonal diversity may have been underestimated. Conclusions about previously exposed vaccinees are limited because only 6 or 7 AZD1222 recipients were SARS-CoV-2 seropositive at baseline. In the small 56-69-year group, the increase in depth fell short of significance, most likely because of low power. After two AZD1222 doses, spike-specific TCR breadth and depth were significantly higher than at day 0 and than in MenACWY recipients. Because no day 14 peak-response samples were available, the repertoires could be characterized only after the peak T cell response.

This receptor was obtained from an adult in good health. Sequencing was performed on peripheral blood, taken on day 0 of AZD1222 vaccination. The chain uses TRBV20-1 and TRBJ1-2, with no confident D gene call. Read as DNA, the sequence is TGCAGTGCTAGACCCTTCTATGGCTACACCTTC. Translated, this gives CSARPFYGYTF.